This entry describes one T cell receptor beta chain. The target of this receptor is not known. Base qualities are not at hand, and no much larger clone is one base apart. Library preparation employed the immunoSEQ multiplex PCR assay. In TCRdb, the immuneACCESS table is reduced to in-frame sequences with V and J assigned. These tables do not hold every clone; where another copy was compared, an unresolved V gene accounts for under half, and the others remain unexplained. The sample table contains some 120,000 clones; only one count was recorded for approximately 94% of them. Less than 4% of the sample is taken by the ten largest. This sample stems from a study of control samples from healthy donors and cancer patients (dated by TCRdb to the early 2020s). Via the germline V gene, CDR1 is MGHRA and CDR2 YSYEKL. Relative to germline, V is 1 base shorter and J is 1 base shorter, with 14 bases between their ends. Including cysteine and phenylalanine, the CDR3 has 17 amino acids. Of all the DNA, just the CDR3 is kept, 51 bases in frame from base 1.

This sequence originates from a man aged 30 to 39 in good health. Rearrangement joined TRBV4-1 to TRBJ1-5, and perhaps TRBD1 as D gene, on 6 matching bases. The sequenced sample consisted of blood. At the DNA level, the sequence is TGCGCCAGCAGCCAAGTGGCTAGGGGGACCAGCAATCAGCCCCAGCATTTT. This encodes CASSQVARGTSNQPQHF.